The entry below gives a single T cell receptor (beta chain) sequence along with its context. Its antigen is not known. This sample is drawn from a study of cytotoxic CD8 clonotypes in ibrutinib-treated CLL. Study-wide findings and caveats: Public clonotypes were seen rarely and were contracted or stable on treatment. Sustained-remission and progressing patients diverged in sampling times. Clonality was higher at ibrutinib response and returned toward baseline at progression. Measured clonality at baseline was greater than in age-matched healthy donors and tracked with circulating CD8+ T-cell counts.

Libraries were prepared by immunoSEQ multiplex PCR; TCRdb keeps only in-frame clonotypes and omits some of them. Here the sample spans fewer than 13,000 clones, approximately 81% being singletons. The CDR3 has 13 amino acids. V lost 5 bases and J lost 2; bases outside the gene matches: 2. The V gene's germline CDR1 is SGHAT and CDR2 FQDESV (reference sequence). This clonotype was obtained from a human donor with chronic lymphocytic leukemia. The material was PBMCs, obtained at disease progression, from a patient treated with ibrutinib. This chain connects TRBV11-1 to TRBJ2-7, with TRBD2 matching over 8 bases. DNA of the CDR3: TGTGCCAGCAGCCACGGGGGGGCCTACGAGCAGTACTTC. It encodes CASSHGGAYEQYF.